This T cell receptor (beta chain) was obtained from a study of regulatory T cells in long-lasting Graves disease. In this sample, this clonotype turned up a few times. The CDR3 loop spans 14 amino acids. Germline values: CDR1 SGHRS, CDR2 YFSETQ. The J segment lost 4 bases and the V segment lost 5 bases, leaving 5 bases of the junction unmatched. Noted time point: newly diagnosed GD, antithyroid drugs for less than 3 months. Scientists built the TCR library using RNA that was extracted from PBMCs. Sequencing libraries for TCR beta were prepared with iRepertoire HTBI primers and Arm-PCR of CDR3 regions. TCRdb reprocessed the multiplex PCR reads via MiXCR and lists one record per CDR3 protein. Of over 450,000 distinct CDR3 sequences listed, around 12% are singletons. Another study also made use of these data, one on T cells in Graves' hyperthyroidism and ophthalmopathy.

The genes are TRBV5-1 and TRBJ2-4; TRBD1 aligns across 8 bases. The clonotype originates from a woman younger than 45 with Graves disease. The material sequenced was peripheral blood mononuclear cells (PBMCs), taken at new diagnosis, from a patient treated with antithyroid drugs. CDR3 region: CASSPDRGKNIQYF. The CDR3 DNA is TGCGCCAGCAGTCCCGACAGGGGAAAAAACATTCAGTACTTC.